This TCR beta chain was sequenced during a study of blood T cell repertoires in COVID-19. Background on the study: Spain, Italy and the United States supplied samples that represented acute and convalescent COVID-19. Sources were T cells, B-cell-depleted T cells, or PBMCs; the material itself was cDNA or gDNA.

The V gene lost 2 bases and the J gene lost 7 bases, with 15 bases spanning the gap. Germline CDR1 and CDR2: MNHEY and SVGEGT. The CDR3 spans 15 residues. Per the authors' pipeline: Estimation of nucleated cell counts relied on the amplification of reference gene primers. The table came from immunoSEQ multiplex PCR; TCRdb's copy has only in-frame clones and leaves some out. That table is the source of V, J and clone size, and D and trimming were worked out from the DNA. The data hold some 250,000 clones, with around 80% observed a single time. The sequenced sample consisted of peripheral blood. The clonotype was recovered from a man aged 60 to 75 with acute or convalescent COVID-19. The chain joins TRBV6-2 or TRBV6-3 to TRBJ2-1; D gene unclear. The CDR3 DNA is TGTGCCAGCAGTTACGGAGTAGACCCCAAAAATGAGCAGTTCTTC. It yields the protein CASSYGVDPKNEQFF.